This TCR beta chain was sequenced in a study of identical twins. General study points: Conclusions came from cross-sectional statistical analysis, not from following the same donors. Potential partial confounding of zero-insertion analyses by invariant MAIT and iNKT cells was noted. Clonotypes of the beta chain that were abundant in cord blood carried fewer insertions (memory repertoires showed none).

Germline CDR1 SEHNR, CDR2 FQNEAQ (reference sequence). The CDR3 contains 14 residues. V was cut by 1 base and J by 8 bases, with 11 bases left in between. Template switching created a universal primer site, and the cDNA included unique molecular identifiers. TCRdb reanalysed the 5' RACE reads using MiXCR and keeps one entry per CDR3 protein. The table includes 550,000 to 800,000 distinct CDR3 sequences, under 8.5% detected once. This clonotype was seen many times. Its antigen remains unknown. The same specimen was also included in a second study, on yellow fever vaccine responses in identical twins.

The receptor's source is a young woman in good health. The chain combines TRBV7-9 with TRBJ1-4; D is unclear. Sequenced sample: PBMCs. CDR3 in amino acids: CASSLGEGGEKLFF. In nucleotides, the CDR3 is TGTGCCAGCAGCTTAGGAGAGGGCGGCGAAAAACTGTTTTTT.